Reported below is one T cell receptor (beta chain). This sample stems from a study of PD-L1 blockade in urothelial cancer. This CDR3 is 11 amino acids long. The V and J ends lost 4 bases and 7 bases respectively, with 8 bases between them. Germline CDR1 and CDR2: SQVTM and ANQGSEA. Sample time point: peripheral blood 6 weeks after treatment start. Sequencing used immunoSEQ multiplex PCR; TCRdb keeps in-frame clones, though not all of them. In the table there are 15,000 to 20,000 clones, about 85% of which are singletons. Source: PBMCs, taken around atezolizumab (anti-PD-L1) treatment. The source is a man aged 50-60 years with urothelial cancer. This chain uses TRBV29-1 with TRBJ2-1; D may be TRBD2 (5 bases). CDR3 loop: CSVGPGNEQFF. CDR3 DNA sequence: TGCAGCGTTGGTCCGGGGAATGAGCAGTTCTTC.